This T cell receptor (beta chain) was found in a study of neurological immune-mediated disorders. In its sample, this clonotype was seen many times. Time point given: longitudinal time-point 3. The making of cDNA relied on 5'RACE with 10-nucleotide random UMIs. Every sequencing run produced over 180 million TCR-beta sequences that came from 15-18 subjects. One entry per CDR3 protein results from TCRdb running MiXCR on the 5' RACE reads. The sample lists 45,000 to 60,000 distinct CDR3 sequences, about 13% seen once, with around 8.8% in the top ten. The sequenced sample was PBMCs. The TCR was taken from a male donor with HTLV-1-associated myelopathy (HAM/TSP).

The CDR3 DNA follows: TGTGCCAGCAGCACGGGACTTCACAATGAGCAGTTCTTC. This codes for CASSTGLHNEQFF. The chain carries TRBV11-2 and TRBJ2-1; TRBD2 is a possible D gene (6 bases). Germline loops: CDR1 SGHAT, CDR2 FQNNGV. This CDR3 spans 13 amino acids. V was trimmed by 5 bases and J by 5 bases, leaving 10 bases between them.